Listed here are 7 T cell receptor beta chains from one sample, sequenced in a study of cytomegalovirus exposure and HLA in healthy donors. Amplification used 60 Vbeta primers and 13 Jbeta primers. Using immunoSEQ multiplex PCR, the repertoire was profiled, and TCRdb retains in-frame clones only, with some absent. Of 100,000 to 150,000 clones listed, 70% to 85% are singletons. Sequencing was done on a sample of PBMCs. All receptors derive from a woman under 30 in good health and CMV-seropositive.

This clone turned up a few times. The V gene is TRBV11-2, the J gene TRBJ1-2; D is ambiguous. CDR1 and CDR2 from the germline V gene are SGHAT and FQNNGV. Trimming cost V 0 bases and J 8 bases, with 16 bases left between them. The CDR3 totals 15 residues. In DNA form, the CDR3 reads TGTGCCAGCAGCTTAGATGGTGGGGAGGGTACGGGCTACACCTTC. Protein product: CASSLDGGEGTGYTF.

The chain uses TRBV9 and TRBJ1-1, with 12 bases lining up with TRBD1. After removal of 7 bases from V and 0 bases from J, the junction contained 7 bases not matched to a gene. CDR1 SGDLS and CDR2 YYNGEE come from the germline V gene. There are 16 residues in the CDR3. The CDR3: CASSGTGGLMNTEAFF. CDR3 nucleotides: TGTGCCAGCTCCGGGACAGGGGGCCTCATGAACACTGAAGCTTTCTTT.

V and J are TRBV4-2 and TRBJ2-2, with D possibly matching TRBD1 (5 bases). V was clipped by 4 bases and J by 1 base, with 7 bases between them. There are 14 residues in the CDR3. Germline lookup yields CDR1 LGHNA and CDR2 YNFKEQ. The CDR3 nucleotides are TGTGCCAGCAGCCCACAGGTGAACACCGGGGAGCTGTTTTTT. Encoded protein: CASSPQVNTGELFF.

The chain joins TRBV6-5 to TRBJ1-5; TRBD1 is a possible D gene (6 bases). Per germline, CDR1 MNHEY and CDR2 SVGAGI. There are 14 residues in the CDR3. Trimming took off 6 bases at V and 3 bases at J, with 12 bases between the two ends. DNA of the CDR3: TGTGCCAGCAGCCGAGGGGGACCCAATCAGCCCCAGCATTTT. It encodes CASSRGGPNQPQHF.

The chain has TRBV7-9 and TRBJ2-1; D call uncertain. With 3 bases removed from V and 5 bases from J, the gap between germline ends came to 2 bases. The CDR3 is made up of 11 amino acids. Germline CDR1 is SEHNR and CDR2 is FQNEAQ (reference sequence). The CDR3 region is CASSFNNEQFF. The CDR3 region has the DNA TGTGCCAGCAGCTTTAACAATGAGCAGTTCTTC.

V usage is TRBV18 and J usage is TRBJ2-1; D unclear. This CDR3 has 15 amino acids. V shed 1 base and J shed 1 base, with 8 bases lying between them. CDR1 and CDR2 from the germline V gene are KGHSH and LQKENI. CDR3 nucleotide sequence: TGTGCCAGCTCACCACGTCAGGCATCCTACAATGAGCAGTTCTTC. Its protein is CASSPRQASYNEQFF.

This clone was counted a few times. The chain links TRBV7-9 to TRBJ1-1; a possible D gene is TRBD1 (6 bases). CDR1 and CDR2 (germline): SEHNR, FQNEAQ (reference sequence). The CDR3 has 16 amino acids. V dropped 5 bases and J dropped 4 bases, with 20 bases sitting between them. CDR3 residues: CASSPDWGGTVTEAFF. CDR3 sequence (DNA): TGTGCCAGCAGCCCAGACTGGGGGGGCACGGTCACTGAAGCTTTCTTT.